The 30 T cell receptor beta chains below were found in one sample sequenced in a study of T cells in Graves' hyperthyroidism and ophthalmopathy. TCR beta CDR3 region amplification was performed from RNA transcripts. Carried out on the TCR CDR3, a first-round RT-PCR used the HTBI primer set. Each CDR3 protein is one row after TCRdb ran MiXCR on the multiplex PCR reads. The profile shows fewer than 250,000 distinct CDR3 sequences, approximately 23% of them singletons. Sample: blood. The receptor source for this set is a woman in her thirties or forties with Graves' ophthalmopathy.

This clonotype was seen a few times. The CDR3 bases are TGTGCCAGCAGCCAAGATCTGGACAGTAACTCTAACTATGGCTACACCTTC. Amino acid sequence: CASSQDLDSNSNYGYTF. The V gene is TRBV3-1, the J gene TRBJ1-2; D is perhaps TRBD1 (6 bases). The CDR3 extends over 17 amino acids. In germline, CDR1 is LGHDT, CDR2 YNNKEL (reference sequence). The V end was cut by 0 bases, the J end by 0 bases, with 14 bases between.

At least ten counts were recorded for this clonotype. The chain recombines TRBV7-2 with TRBJ1-1, with unresolved D. Germline lookup yields CDR1 SGHTA and CDR2 FQGNSA. Trimming stripped 5 bases from V and 2 bases from J, with 12 bases between. This CDR3 spans 14 amino acids. DNA of the CDR3: TGTGCCAGCAGCCAAGGGCTATACAACACTGAAGCTTTCTTT. It encodes CASSQGLYNTEAFF.

This clonotype was counted at least ten times. The rearrangement joins TRBV29-1 to TRBJ1-2; no clear D gene. The CDR3 runs 12 residues. Germline-derived CDR1 and CDR2 are SQVTM and ANQGSEA. Between the trimmed V and J ends, which lost 3 bases and 4 bases, there was a span of 9 bases. The CDR3 coding sequence is TGCAGCGTTGATAAGGGTAGCTATGGCTACACCTTC. Translating gives CSVDKGSYGYTF.

CDR3 residues: CASSYLGLGTEAFF. The CDR3 DNA follows: TGTGCCAGCAGTTACCTAGGGCTCGGGACTGAAGCTTTCTTT. V gene TRBV6-2 or TRBV6-3 combines with J gene TRBJ1-1; D ambiguous. Germline assignment: CDR1 MNHEY and CDR2 SVGEGT. The CDR3 loop spans 14 amino acids. Trimming stripped 2 bases from V and 5 bases from J, with 12 bases between.

V is TRBV28 and J is TRBJ2-7; D assignment may be TRBD1 or TRBD2 (5 bases each). The CDR3 extends over 15 amino acids. The germline V and J ends were trimmed by 4 bases and 5 bases, with 18 bases remaining between them. The V gene's germline CDR1 is MDHEN and CDR2 SYDVKM. CDR3 region: CASSSGQGFINEQYF. CDR3 DNA: TGTGCCAGCAGTTCGGGGCAGGGATTCATCAACGAGCAGTACTTC.

This clonotype was counted at least ten times. This chain uses TRBV7-2 with TRBJ1-5; tentative D call: TRBD1 (6 bases). V gave up 5 bases and J gave up 7 bases, with 12 bases separating them. CDR1 SGHTA and CDR2 FQGNSA come from the germline V gene. The CDR3 extends over 13 amino acids. The CDR3 nucleotides are TGTGCCAGCAGCCCAAGAGGGGGGCAGCCCCAGCATTTT. Protein: CASSPRGGQPQHF.

This clonotype was counted ten times or more. The rearrangement joins TRBV29-1 to TRBJ1-2; D is undetermined. Trimming pared 4 bases from V and 2 bases from J, leaving 11 bases between. The CDR3 runs to 13 residues. Per germline, CDR1 SQVTM and CDR2 ANQGSEA. CDR3 loop: CSVGQAINYGYTF. The CDR3 DNA sequence: TGCAGCGTTGGTCAGGCTATAAACTATGGCTACACCTTC.

This clonotype came up many times. The J gene is TRBJ1-3, the V gene TRBV12-3 or TRBV12-4; D gene uncertain. This CDR3 has 12 amino acids. V was cut by 3 bases and J by 1 base, with 1 base left in between. The CDR3 loop is CASSFSGNTIYF. The DNA for the CDR3 is TGTGCCAGCAGTTTTTCTGGAAACACCATATATTTT.

This clonotype came up a few times. V gene TRBV4-1 combines with J gene TRBJ2-3, with D uncertain. This CDR3 has 15 amino acids. CDR1 is MGHRA, CDR2 YSYEKL, per germline. Deletions cut 1 base from V and 4 bases from J, with 12 bases between. The CDR3 protein is CASSQALGLADTQYF. The DNA for the CDR3 is TGCGCCAGCAGCCAAGCCCTAGGGCTTGCAGATACGCAGTATTTT.

The V gene is TRBV6-4, the J gene TRBJ1-1; 9 bases agree with TRBD1. With V trimmed by 2 bases and J by 5 bases, 3 bases remained unmatched. In germline, CDR1 is MRHNA, CDR2 SNTAGT. The CDR3 extends over 14 amino acids. The CDR3 nucleotides are TGTGCCAGCAGTGACGGACAGGGGAGTACTGAAGCTTTCTTT. It yields the protein CASSDGQGSTEAFF.

This clonotype was seen only a few times. CDR3 sequence reads: CASQTSGITGELFF. The CDR3 DNA reads as TGTGCCAGCCAGACTAGCGGGATCACCGGGGAGCTGTTTTTT. The chain is built from TRBV28 and TRBJ2-2; 11 bases map to TRBD2. The CDR3 spans 14 residues. Per the germline V gene, CDR1 is MDHEN and CDR2 is SYDVKM. Trimming at V came to 8 bases and at J to 4 bases, leaving 3 bases not matched to a gene.

There are many counts of this clonotype. V gene TRBV19 combines with J gene TRBJ2-7; D gene unclear. The CDR3 runs to 13 residues. V was pared by 3 bases and J by 1 base, with 7 bases between. Germline V lookup: CDR1 LNHDA, CDR2 SQIVND (reference sequence). The CDR3 sequence: CASSINPSYEQYF. CDR3 bases: TGTGCCAGTAGTATTAACCCTTCCTACGAGCAGTACTTC.

This clonotype showed up many times. This sequence joins TRBV6-5 and TRBJ2-1; D may match TRBD1 or TRBD2 (5 bases each). V shed 2 bases and J shed 7 bases, with 15 bases lying between them. Germline V gene data show CDR1 as MNHEY and CDR2 as SVGAGI. CDR3 size: 15 residues. The CDR3 spells CASSYAPGTRNEQFF. In nucleotides, the CDR3 is TGTGCCAGCAGTTACGCGCCCGGGACGAGGAATGAGCAGTTCTTC.

The gene calls are TRBV6-1 and TRBJ2-5; 7 bases map to TRBD2. With V trimmed by 2 bases and J by 5 bases, 17 bases remained unmatched. In germline, CDR1 is MNHNS, CDR2 SASEGT. This CDR3 has 18 amino acids. CDR3 nucleotides: TGTGCCAGCAGTGAACCCGCCCTTGGAGCGGGGATAGGTGAGACCCAGTACTTC. It codes for CASSEPALGAGIGETQYF.

Many counts were recorded for this clonotype. CDR3 DNA sequence: TGTGCCAGCAGGGGTTCAGGGGTTGGGCAGCCCCAGCATTTT. It translates to CASRGSGVGQPQHF. The rearrangement links TRBV6-5 to TRBJ1-5; D is perhaps TRBD1 (6 bases). The V and J ends lost 6 bases and 7 bases respectively, with 16 bases between them. The CDR3 extends over 14 amino acids. The germline V gene has CDR1 MNHEY and CDR2 SVGAGI.

This clonotype was counted ten times or more. The rearrangement uses TRBV30 and TRBJ1-6; no clear D gene. With 3 bases removed from V and 5 bases from J, the gap between germline ends came to 8 bases. The CDR3 covers 13 residues. Germline CDR1 GTSNPN, CDR2 SVGIG (reference sequence). CDR3 DNA: TGTGCCTGGAGCTTGCAGGATAATTCACCCCTCCACTTT. As protein: CAWSLQDNSPLHF.

The V gene is TRBV7-2, the J gene TRBJ1-2; D might be TRBD1 (5 bases). Trimming stripped 5 bases from V and 4 bases from J, with 14 bases between. CDR1 is SGHTA, CDR2 FQGNSA, per germline. This CDR3 is built from 14 residues. The CDR3 protein is CASSRRVRPYGYTF. Written as DNA, the CDR3 is TGTGCCAGCAGCCGCAGGGTTCGCCCCTATGGCTACACCTTC.

The chain couples TRBV7-2 to TRBJ2-7; 7 positions agree with TRBD2. The germline V gene encodes CDR1 SGHTA and CDR2 FQGNSA. Germline trimming cut 9 bases from V and 2 bases from J; bases unmatched to any gene: 10. The CDR3 loop spans 14 amino acids. CDR3 DNA: TGTGCCAGTAGGGCCTGGGCGGGAGCCTACGAGCAGTACTTC. This gives the protein CASRAWAGAYEQYF.

The table lists this clonotype with many counts. The rearrangement joins TRBV30 to TRBJ2-7; no clear D. The CDR3 is made up of 13 amino acids. Germline CDR1 reads GTSNPN; CDR2 reads SVGIG (reference sequence). Trimming stripped 0 bases from V and 6 bases from J, with 12 bases between. CDR3 sequence (DNA): TGTGCCTGGAGTGTAACATTGGTGGCCGAGCAGTACTTC. This encodes CAWSVTLVAEQYF.

The genes are TRBV6-7 and TRBJ2-6, with D possibly matching TRBD2 (6 bases). TRBV6-7 is annotated as an ORF whose role is uncertain. Trimming stripped 8 bases from V and 2 bases from J, with 25 bases between. The length of the CDR3 is 19 residues. CDR3 region: CASLMAGPKGGTGANVLTF. CDR3 sequence (DNA): TGTGCCAGCCTTATGGCGGGTCCAAAGGGAGGCACTGGGGCCAACGTCCTGACTTTC.

At least ten counts were recorded for this clonotype. The CDR3 spells CASSPGEGARQPQHF. In DNA, the CDR3 is TGTGCCAGCAGTCCCGGGGAGGGGGCCCGGCAGCCCCAGCATTTT. The chain carries TRBV6-5 and TRBJ1-5; TRBD1 agrees at 7 bases. The CDR3 totals 15 residues. V lost 5 bases and J lost 7; bases outside the gene matches: 11. CDR1 is MNHEY and CDR2 is SVGAGI in the germline V gene.

To note about this clonotype: Germline and junction disagree at one end, which may indicate a read error. This rearrangement joins TRBV7-4 to TRBJ2-7, with D unresolved. Germline V gene sequence: CDR1 SGHVT, CDR2 SQSDAQ. This CDR3 region has 15 residues. The CDR3 loop is CASNLSSGARYEQYF. CDR3 nucleotide sequence: TGTGCCAGCAACTTATCATCAGGTGCCCGCTACGAGCAGTACTTC.

As regards this clonotype: The junction and the germline gene differ at one end; a read error may be behind it. The V and J genes are TRBV28 and TRBJ1-5, with D unclear. Germline CDR1 and CDR2: MDHEN and SYDVKM. The CDR3 contains 14 residues. The CDR3 protein is CASSLLGFNQPQRF. DNA for the CDR3: TGTGCCAGCAGTTTACTGGGTTTCAATCAGCCCCAGCGTTTT.

The V and J genes are TRBV28 and TRBJ1-5; 7 nucleotides match TRBD1. The junction had 7 bases not matched to a gene; V was cut back by 5 bases and J by 0 bases. Germline assignment: CDR1 MDHEN and CDR2 SYDVKM. The CDR3 consists of 16 residues. The CDR3 loop is CASSTSTGASNQPQHF. CDR3 bases: TGTGCCAGCAGTACCTCAACAGGGGCTAGCAATCAGCCCCAGCATTTT.

The rearrangement joins TRBV7-2 to TRBJ2-5, with D uncertain. Trimming stripped 1 base from V and 2 bases from J, with 11 bases between. Per the germline V gene, CDR1 is SGHTA and CDR2 is FQGNSA. The CDR3 runs 15 residues. The CDR3 DNA is TGTGCCAGCAGCTTAGGTGGTCGGAGACAAGAGACCCAGTACTTC. It yields the protein CASSLGGRRQETQYF.

The sample holds many counts of this clonotype. The chain carries TRBV4-1 and TRBJ2-7, with TRBD2 matching over 8 bases. CDR1 and CDR2 from the germline V gene are MGHRA and YSYEKL. V was pared by 1 base and J by 2 bases, with 4 bases of the junction left unmatched. The CDR3 is made up of 15 amino acids. CDR3 protein: CASSQGTSGAYEQYF. The CDR3 nucleotides are TGCGCCAGCAGCCAAGGCACTAGCGGAGCCTACGAGCAGTACTTC.

This clonotype was picked up many times. The J gene is TRBJ2-7, the V gene TRBV27, with D uncertain. Germline V gene sequence: CDR1 MNHEY, CDR2 SMNVEV (reference sequence). V lost 2 bases to trimming and J lost 7 bases, with 15 bases between them. This CDR3 comprises 14 residues. The CDR3 spells CASSLRTTTFEQYF. CDR3 bases: TGTGCCAGCAGTTTAAGGACGACAACCTTTGAGCAGTACTTC.

A single count supports this clonotype. The genes are TRBV19 and TRBJ1-2, with no clear D. CDR3 size: 15 residues. CDR1 is LNHDA and CDR2 is SQIVND in the germline V gene (reference sequence). The ends were cut back, 4 bases at V and 1 base at J, with 13 bases in the middle. CDR3 DNA: TGTGCCAGTAGTAGAGACGGAGACCATAACTATGGCTACACCTTC. Its translation: CASSRDGDHNYGYTF.

Ten or more counts support this clonotype. The chain employs TRBV2 and TRBJ2-7; no clear D gene. V lost 11 bases and J 1 base, leaving 15 bases between the germline ends. The CDR3 runs to 13 residues. Germline values: CDR1 SNHLY, CDR2 FYNNEI. The CDR3 nucleotides read TGTGCCTTTGGAAGGGCGCGGTCCTACGAGCAGTACTTC. The encoded protein is CAFGRARSYEQYF.

Many counts were recorded for this clonotype. This sequence joins TRBV6-1 and TRBJ1-5; a weak D match, TRBD1 (5 bases). The V gene lost 3 bases and the J gene lost 6 bases, with 9 bases spanning the gap. The CDR3 runs to 13 residues. From germline, CDR1 is MNHNS and CDR2 SASEGT. The CDR3 is CASSDRVSQPQHF. The CDR3, as DNA: TGTGCCAGCAGTGACAGGGTTTCTCAGCCCCAGCATTTT.